These 2 T cell receptor beta chains share one sample of origin, sequenced in a study of cytotoxic CD8 clonotypes in ibrutinib-treated CLL. TCRdb's table, derived via immunoSEQ multiplex PCR, lists solely in-frame clones and lacks some. This table has approximately 340,000 clones, roughly 71% appearing once. The sample was PBMCs, taken after 36 months of ibrutinib treatment. The receptors come from a human donor with chronic lymphocytic leukemia.

The chain recombines TRBV2 with TRBJ1-2, with 9 bases that match TRBD1. V was pared by 6 bases and J by 6 bases, with 5 bases of the junction left unmatched. Germline values: CDR1 SNHLY, CDR2 FYNNEI. This CDR3 has 13 amino acids. The CDR3 region has the DNA TGTGCCAGCAGAGCGTGGACAGGGGATGGCTACACCTTC. The encoded protein is CASRAWTGDGYTF.

CDR3 coding DNA: TGTGCCAGCATGGGGGACAGGCCCGAGCAGTACTTC. It translates to CASMGDRPEQYF. This rearrangement joins TRBV28 to TRBJ2-7, with 8 nucleotides matching TRBD1. Germline trimming cut 7 bases from V and 6 bases from J; bases unmatched to any gene: 5. CDR1 and CDR2 from the germline V gene are MDHEN and SYDVKM. The CDR3 is 12 residues long.